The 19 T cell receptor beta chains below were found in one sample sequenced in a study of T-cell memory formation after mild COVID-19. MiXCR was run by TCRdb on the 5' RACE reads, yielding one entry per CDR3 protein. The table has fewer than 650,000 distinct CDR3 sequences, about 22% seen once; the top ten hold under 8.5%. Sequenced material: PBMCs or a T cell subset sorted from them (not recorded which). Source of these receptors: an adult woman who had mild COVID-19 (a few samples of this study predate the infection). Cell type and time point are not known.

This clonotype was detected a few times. Here the CDR3 reads CSVEAEDYGYTF. In DNA, the CDR3 is TGCAGCGTTGAAGCAGAAGACTATGGCTACACCTTC. V is TRBV29-1 and J is TRBJ1-2; no clear D. The CDR3 is made up of 12 amino acids. Germline-derived CDR1 and CDR2 are SQVTM and ANQGSEA. Trimming pared 1 base from V and 3 bases from J, leaving 6 bases between.

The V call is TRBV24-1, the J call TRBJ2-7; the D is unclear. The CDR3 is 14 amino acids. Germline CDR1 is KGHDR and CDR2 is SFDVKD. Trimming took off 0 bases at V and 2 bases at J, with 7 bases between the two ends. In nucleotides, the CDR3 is TGTGCCACCAGTGATTTGGGTCCCACCTACGAGCAGTACTTC. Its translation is CATSDLGPTYEQYF.

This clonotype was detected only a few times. The CDR3 coding sequence is TGTGCCACCAGTGATCCCGGACTAGCGGGACTCAGTGAGCAGTTCTTC. Encoded protein: CATSDPGLAGLSEQFF. The rearrangement links TRBV24-1 to TRBJ2-1, with TRBD2 matching over 12 bases. The germline gives CDR1 KGHDR, CDR2 SFDVKD. The CDR3 loop spans 16 amino acids. The V gene end was trimmed by 3 bases and the J gene end by 9 bases; junction bases not matched to a gene: 8.

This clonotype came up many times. CDR3 region: CARAGIEMYEQYF. DNA for the CDR3: TGTGCCAGGGCGGGGATAGAAATGTACGAGCAGTACTTC. The chain uses TRBV3-1 and TRBJ2-7; D may be TRBD2 (6 bases). V lost 9 bases and J 4 bases, leaving 16 bases between the germline ends. CDR1 and CDR2 (germline): LGHDT, YNNKEL (reference sequence). The CDR3 totals 13 residues.

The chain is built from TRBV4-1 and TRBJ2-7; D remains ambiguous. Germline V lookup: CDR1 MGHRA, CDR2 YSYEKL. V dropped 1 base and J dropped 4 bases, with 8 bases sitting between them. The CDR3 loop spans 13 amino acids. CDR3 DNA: TGCGCCAGCAGCCAAGGGGTGGCTTACGAGCAGTACTTC. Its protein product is CASSQGVAYEQYF.

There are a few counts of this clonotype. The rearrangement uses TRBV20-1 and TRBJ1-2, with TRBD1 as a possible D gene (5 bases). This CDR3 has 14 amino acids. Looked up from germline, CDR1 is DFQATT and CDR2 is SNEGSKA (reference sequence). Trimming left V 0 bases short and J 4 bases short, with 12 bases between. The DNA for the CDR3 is TGCAGTGCTAGAGATCGACAGAGCCTCTATGGCTACACCTTC. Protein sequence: CSARDRQSLYGYTF.

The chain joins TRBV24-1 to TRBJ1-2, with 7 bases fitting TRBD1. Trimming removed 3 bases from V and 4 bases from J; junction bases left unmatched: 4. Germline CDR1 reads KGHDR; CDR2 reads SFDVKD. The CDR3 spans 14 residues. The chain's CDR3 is CATSDRGQSYGYTF. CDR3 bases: TGTGCCACCAGTGATCGGGGACAGAGCTATGGCTACACCTTC.

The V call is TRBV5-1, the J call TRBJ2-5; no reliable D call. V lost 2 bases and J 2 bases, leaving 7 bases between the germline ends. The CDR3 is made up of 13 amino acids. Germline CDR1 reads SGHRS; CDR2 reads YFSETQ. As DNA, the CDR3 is TGCGCCAGCAGCTTCTCGGTTCAAGAGACCCAGTACTTC. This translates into CASSFSVQETQYF.

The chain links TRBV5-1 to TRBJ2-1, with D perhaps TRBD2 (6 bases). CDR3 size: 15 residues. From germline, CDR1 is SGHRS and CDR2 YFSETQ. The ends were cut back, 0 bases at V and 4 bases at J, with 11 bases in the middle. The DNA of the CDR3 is TGCGCCAGCAGCTTGGACGCGGGGTCTTACAATGAGCAGTTCTTC. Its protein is CASSLDAGSYNEQFF.

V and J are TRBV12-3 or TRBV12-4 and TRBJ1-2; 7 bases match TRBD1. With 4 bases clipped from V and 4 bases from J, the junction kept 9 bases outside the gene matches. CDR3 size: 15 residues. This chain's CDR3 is CASSWDSPAVYGYTF. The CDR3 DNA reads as TGTGCCAGCAGTTGGGACAGCCCGGCGGTCTATGGCTACACCTTC.

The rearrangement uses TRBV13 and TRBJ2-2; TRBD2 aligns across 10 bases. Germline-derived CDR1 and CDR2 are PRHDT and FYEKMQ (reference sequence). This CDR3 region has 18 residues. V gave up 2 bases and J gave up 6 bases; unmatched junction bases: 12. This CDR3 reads CASSLLALAGAESGELFF. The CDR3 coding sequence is TGTGCCAGCAGCTTATTAGCGCTAGCGGGAGCTGAGTCCGGGGAGCTGTTTTTT.

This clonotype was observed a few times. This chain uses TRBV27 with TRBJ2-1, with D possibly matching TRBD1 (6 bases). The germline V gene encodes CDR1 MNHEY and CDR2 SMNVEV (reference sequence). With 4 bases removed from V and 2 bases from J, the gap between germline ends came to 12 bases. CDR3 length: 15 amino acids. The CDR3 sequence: CASSSRQVPYNEQFF. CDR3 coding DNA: TGTGCCAGCAGTTCACGACAGGTACCCTACAATGAGCAGTTCTTC.

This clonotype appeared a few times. The CDR3 DNA reads as TGTGCCAGCAGCTTGGCCCGACTGGCCACAGATACGCAGTATTTT. Translating gives CASSLARLATDTQYF. The chain couples TRBV5-8 to TRBJ2-3; the D is unclear. The CDR3 is 15 amino acids. V was cut by 0 bases and J by 2 bases, with 10 bases left in between. Germline V gene lookup returns CDR1 SGHTS and CDR2 YDEGEE.

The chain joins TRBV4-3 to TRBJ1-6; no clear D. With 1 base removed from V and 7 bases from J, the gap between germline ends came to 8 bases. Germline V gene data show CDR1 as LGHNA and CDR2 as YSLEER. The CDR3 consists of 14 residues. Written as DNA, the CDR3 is TGCGCCAGCAGCCAAGGGCAGGAGAATTCACCCCTCCACTTT. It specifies CASSQGQENSPLHF.

CDR3 loop: CASSPRGTKGQPQHF. For the CDR3, the DNA is TGTGCCAGCAGTCCCCGGGGGACTAAAGGGCAGCCCCAGCATTTT. V usage is TRBV12-3 or TRBV12-4 and J usage is TRBJ1-5; D might be TRBD1 (5 bases). V was shortened by 5 bases and J by 7 bases, with 18 bases between the two germline ends. The CDR3 sequence is 15 residues long.

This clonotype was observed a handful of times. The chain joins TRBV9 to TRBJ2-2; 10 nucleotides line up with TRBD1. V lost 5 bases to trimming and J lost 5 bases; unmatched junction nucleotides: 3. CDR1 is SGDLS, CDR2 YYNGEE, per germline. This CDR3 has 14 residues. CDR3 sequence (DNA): TGTGCCAGCAGGTGGACAGGGGGAACCGGGGAGCTGTTTTTT. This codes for CASRWTGGTGELFF.

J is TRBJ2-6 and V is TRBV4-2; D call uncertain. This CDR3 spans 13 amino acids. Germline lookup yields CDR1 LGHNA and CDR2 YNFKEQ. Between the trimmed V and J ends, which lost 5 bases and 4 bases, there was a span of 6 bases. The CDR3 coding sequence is TGTGCCAGCAGCAAGGCCGGGGCCAACGTCCTGACTTTC. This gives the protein CASSKAGANVLTF.

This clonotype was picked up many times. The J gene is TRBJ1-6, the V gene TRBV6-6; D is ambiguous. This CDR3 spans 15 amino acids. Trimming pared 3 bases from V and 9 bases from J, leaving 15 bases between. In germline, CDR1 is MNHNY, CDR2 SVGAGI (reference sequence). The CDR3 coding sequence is TGTGCCAGCAGTTATACCCCACGGGAAGGTTCACCCCTCCACTTT. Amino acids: CASSYTPREGSPLHF.

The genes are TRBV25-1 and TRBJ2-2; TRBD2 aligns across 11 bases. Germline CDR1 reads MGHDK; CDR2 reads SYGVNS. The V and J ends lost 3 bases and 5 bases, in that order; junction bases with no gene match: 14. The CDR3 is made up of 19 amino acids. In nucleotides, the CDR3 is TGTGCCAGCAGTGATTTCTTTACTAGCGGGAGCTTTGAGACCGGGGAGCTGTTTTTT. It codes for CASSDFFTSGSFETGELFF.